A single sample gave rise to the 27 T cell receptor beta chains below, sequenced in a study of blood T cell repertoires in COVID-19. The protocol was immunoSEQ multiplex PCR, while the TCRdb copy is restricted to in-frame clones and leaves out a portion. The table has some 700,000 clones, about 87% seen once. Sequencing was carried out using peripheral blood. Receptor source: a woman younger than 30 with acute or convalescent COVID-19.

This sequence joins TRBV13 and TRBJ1-1, with D maybe TRBD1 (5 bases). CDR1 and CDR2 (germline): PRHDT, FYEKMQ (reference sequence). V lost 5 bases, J lost 3 bases, and 16 bases lay in between. The CDR3 has 15 residues. The CDR3 region is CASSPGTKRYTEAFF. The CDR3 DNA is TGTGCCAGCAGCCCGGGGACTAAACGGTACACTGAAGCTTTCTTT.

The chain employs TRBV5-5 and TRBJ2-7; tentative D call: TRBD2 (5 bases). This CDR3 is 16 amino acids long. Germline V lookup: CDR1 SGHKS, CDR2 YYEKEE (reference sequence). V lost 0 bases to trimming and J lost 1 base, with 14 bases between them. CDR3 sequence: CASSLAVSRGSYEQYF. The CDR3 DNA follows: TGTGCCAGCAGCTTGGCCGTTTCCCGAGGGTCCTACGAGCAGTACTTC.

This clone was observed a handful of times. The chain combines TRBV7-9 with TRBJ1-5, with unresolved D. V lost 2 bases to trimming and J lost 2 bases, with 7 bases between them. This CDR3 spans 14 amino acids. In germline, CDR1 is SEHNR, CDR2 FQNEAQ (reference sequence). The CDR3 region has the DNA TGTGCCAGCAGCTTAAACGGGGGCAATCAGCCCCAGCATTTT. As protein: CASSLNGGNQPQHF. The full variable domain, with the rest looked up from reference TRBV7-9 and TRBJ1-5, is DTGVSQNPRHKITKRGQNVTFRCDPISEHNRLYWYRQTLGQGPEFLTYFQNEAQLEKSRLLSDRFSAERPKGSFSTLEIQRTEQGDSAMYLCASSLNGGNQPQHFGDGTRLSIL.

The rearrangement links TRBV7-7 to TRBJ1-2; 8 nucleotides align to TRBD1. The CDR3 sequence is 16 residues long. CDR1 SSHAT and CDR2 FNYEAQ come from the germline V gene (reference sequence). Trimming at V came to 5 bases and at J to 4 bases, leaving 12 bases not matched to a gene. The CDR3 region is CASSPRGDRFIYGYTF. The CDR3, as DNA: TGTGCCAGCAGCCCCAGGGGGGACAGGTTTATCTATGGCTACACCTTC. Full variable domain (missing parts from reference TRBV7-7 and TRBJ1-2): GAGVSQSPRYKVTKRGQDVTLRCDPISSHATLYWYQQALGQGPEFLTYFNYEAQPDKSGLPSDRFSAERPEGSISTLTIQRTEQRDSAMYRCASSPRGDRFIYGYTFGSGTRLTVV.

The chain joins TRBV3-1 (or the pseudogene TRBV3-2) to TRBJ1-1, with D maybe TRBD1 (6 bases). This CDR3 is built from 16 residues. Trimming stripped 0 bases from V and 1 base from J, with 12 bases between. The germline CDR1 and CDR2 sequences are LGHDT and YNNKEL (reference sequence). This chain's CDR3 is CASSQDPGRGNTEAFF. The CDR3 DNA sequence: TGTGCCAGCAGCCAAGATCCCGGCAGGGGGAACACTGAAGCTTTCTTT.

The sample holds one count of this clone. The chain joins TRBV3-1 (or the pseudogene TRBV3-2) to TRBJ2-1, with D possibly matching TRBD2 (6 bases). Trimming left V 3 bases short and J 8 bases short, with 23 bases between. Looked up from germline, CDR1 is LGHDT and CDR2 is YNNKEL (reference sequence). The CDR3 has 17 amino acids. The CDR3 spells CASSHPRGVARRDEQFF. CDR3 coding DNA: TGTGCCAGCAGCCACCCCCGCGGCGTGGCAAGGAGGGATGAGCAGTTCTTC.

The V call is TRBV15, the J call TRBJ2-6; perhaps TRBD2 as D (6 bases). Trimming stripped 5 bases from V and 8 bases from J, with 16 bases between. Per germline, CDR1 LNHNV and CDR2 YYDKDF (reference sequence). The CDR3 has 15 residues. The CDR3 DNA follows: TGTGCCACCAGCCGCGAGGAGGGGCTTCCCAACGTCCTGACTTTC. This translates into CATSREEGLPNVLTF.

The gene calls are TRBV11-2 and TRBJ2-7; TRBD2 aligns across 8 bases. The CDR3 runs to 15 residues. The V gene end was trimmed by 0 bases and the J gene end by 3 bases; junction bases not matched to a gene: 4. Germline CDR1 reads SGHAT; CDR2 reads FQNNGV. The CDR3: CASSLESGGNYEQYF. As DNA, the CDR3 is TGTGCCAGCAGCTTAGAGAGCGGGGGCAACTACGAGCAGTACTTC.

V usage is TRBV2 and J usage is TRBJ1-1; D call uncertain. CDR3 size: 12 residues. Germline CDR1 is SNHLY and CDR2 is FYNNEI. The germline V and J ends were trimmed by 6 bases and 3 bases, with 8 bases remaining between them. The CDR3 reads CASRAGYTEAFF. The CDR3, as DNA: TGTGCCAGCAGGGCCGGGTACACTGAAGCTTTCTTT.

This clone was recorded once. The V call is TRBV11-3, the J call TRBJ2-3, with D unresolved. Germline V gene sequence: CDR1 SGHNT, CDR2 YENEEA. Trimming removed 5 bases from V and 5 bases from J, with 8 bases in between. The CDR3 is 12 amino acids. CDR3 coding DNA: TGTGCCAGCAGCCCCCGAGGAGATACGCAGTATTTT. Protein product: CASSPRGDTQYF.

The chain links TRBV9 to TRBJ1-2; 9 bases are shared with TRBD1. The germline CDR1 and CDR2 sequences are SGDLS and YYNGEE. V lost 4 bases, J lost 8 bases, and 15 bases stayed unmatched. The CDR3 is 16 amino acids. The CDR3 reads CASSSRTGQGRGGYTF. The CDR3 DNA reads as TGTGCCAGCAGCTCTCGGACGGGACAGGGAAGAGGGGGCTACACCTTC.

The chain uses TRBV6-4 and TRBJ2-3; 8 bases are a match to TRBD1. The CDR3 is 16 residues long. Trimming took 7 bases from V and 4 from J; bases not matched to a gene: 13. CDR1 and CDR2 from the germline V gene are MRHNA and SNTAGT. The CDR3 is CASKAKDRAVSDTQYF. Written as DNA, the CDR3 is TGTGCCAGCAAAGCAAAGGACAGGGCAGTTTCAGATACGCAGTATTTT.

This sequence joins TRBV9 and TRBJ2-4; 9 nucleotides agree with TRBD1. This CDR3 comprises 15 residues. The J segment lost 6 bases and the V segment lost 0 bases, leaving 4 bases of the junction unmatched. Germline V gene lookup returns CDR1 SGDLS and CDR2 YYNGEE. The CDR3 spells CASSVAGQGGNIQYF. CDR3 DNA: TGTGCCAGCAGCGTAGCGGGACAGGGCGGAAACATTCAGTACTTC.

The chain has TRBV11-2 and TRBJ2-1; perhaps TRBD2 as D (6 bases). The germline V and J ends were trimmed by 5 bases and 6 bases, with 20 bases remaining between them. The V gene's germline CDR1 is SGHAT and CDR2 FQNNGV. This CDR3 is 16 amino acids long. Here the CDR3 reads CASSASTPGLLNEQFF. DNA of the CDR3: TGTGCCAGCAGCGCCTCTACTCCGGGACTTCTCAATGAGCAGTTCTTC.

The chain uses TRBV9 and TRBJ1-6, with D possibly matching TRBD1 (6 bases). Trimming pared 4 bases from V and 0 bases from J, leaving 11 bases between. From germline, CDR1 is SGDLS and CDR2 YYNGEE. The CDR3 has 16 residues. The CDR3 is CASSPDSRSYNSPLHF. CDR3 DNA sequence: TGTGCCAGCAGCCCGGACAGTCGCTCCTATAATTCACCCCTCCACTTT.

The rearrangement joins TRBV4-1 to TRBJ2-3; TRBD1 agrees at 7 bases. Germline assignment: CDR1 MGHRA and CDR2 YSYEKL. This CDR3 has 13 amino acids. V lost 6 bases and J lost 2; bases outside the gene matches: 2. This CDR3 reads CASRGQSTDTQYF. CDR3 nucleotides: TGCGCCAGCAGGGGACAGTCCACAGATACGCAGTATTTT.

V gene TRBV25-1 combines with J gene TRBJ1-6; tentatively, D is TRBD1 (6 bases). The ends were cut back, 7 bases at V and 8 bases at J, with 9 bases in the middle. CDR3 length: 12 amino acids. From germline, CDR1 is MGHDK and CDR2 SYGVNS. The CDR3 here is CASNQGYSPLHF. CDR3 DNA: TGTGCCAGCAACCAGGGGTATTCACCCCTCCACTTT. Combining the CDR3 with reference TRBV25-1 and TRBJ1-6 gives the whole variable domain EADIYQTPRYLVIGTGKKITLECSQTMGHDKMYWYQQDPGMELHLIHYSYGVNSTEKGDLSSESTVSRIRTEHFPLTLESARPSHTSQYLCASNQGYSPLHFGNGTRLTVT.

V is TRBV2 and J is TRBJ2-2; TRBD1 matches 10 bases. The length of the CDR3 is 15 residues. Germline values: CDR1 SNHLY, CDR2 FYNNEI. V lost 7 bases, J lost 7 bases, and 9 bases stayed unmatched. The CDR3 loop is CASTNRQGAGGELFF. CDR3 DNA: TGTGCCAGCACCAATAGACAGGGGGCAGGCGGGGAGCTGTTTTTT.

The rearrangement uses TRBV6-1 and TRBJ2-3, with 10 bases identical to TRBD1. CDR1 and CDR2 (germline): MNHNS, SASEGT. CDR3 length: 14 amino acids. The trim removed 3 bases at V and 4 bases at J, leaving 1 base unmatched. This chain's CDR3 is CASSEGTGADTQYF. The CDR3 DNA is TGTGCCAGCAGTGAGGGGACAGGGGCAGATACGCAGTATTTT.

CDR3 nucleotide sequence: TGTGCCATCAGGCAGGGGGCTGGGGGCACCATATATTTT. Amino acid sequence: CAIRQGAGGTIYF. The gene calls are TRBV10-3 and TRBJ1-3, with 8 bases fitting TRBD1. V lost 6 bases, J lost 9 bases, and 7 bases stayed unmatched. Germline V gives CDR1 ENHRY, CDR2 SYGVKD. This CDR3 comprises 13 residues.

V and J are TRBV9 and TRBJ1-3; maybe TRBD1 (5 bases). This CDR3 contains 16 residues. Germline-derived CDR1 and CDR2 are SGDLS and YYNGEE. Trimming cost V 3 bases and J 4 bases, with 17 bases left between them. CDR3 DNA: TGTGCCAGCAGCGGAGAGTTTAAGGGGTACGGAAACACCATATATTTT. Amino acids: CASSGEFKGYGNTIYF. Variable domain in full (rest from reference TRBV9 and TRBJ1-3): DSGVTQTPKHLITATGQRVTLRCSPRSGDLSVYWYQQSLDQGLQFLIQYYNGEERAKGNILERFSAQQFPDLHSELNLSSLELGDSALYFCASSGEFKGYGNTIYFGEGSWLTVV.

CDR3 sequence (DNA): TGTGCCAGCAGCTTAGATAGGGCCAGGGGGCTCTATGGCTACACCTTC. Translating gives CASSLDRARGLYGYTF. The gene calls are TRBV11-2 and TRBJ1-2; 8 positions match TRBD1. Per germline, CDR1 SGHAT and CDR2 FQNNGV. This CDR3 has 16 residues. V shed 0 bases and J 4 bases; nucleotides not matched to a gene: 7.

This clone was seen just once. The chain couples TRBV6-5 to TRBJ1-2; TRBD1 might be the D (6 bases). The germline V and J ends were trimmed by 7 bases and 8 bases, with 20 bases remaining between them. The CDR3 consists of 14 residues. CDR1 and CDR2 (germline): MNHEY, SVGAGI. The CDR3 region has the DNA TGTGCCAGCACCCGATCTGGGGGCGAGGGAGGCTACACCTTC. Its translation is CASTRSGGEGGYTF.

The chain employs TRBV4-1 and TRBJ1-2, with D possibly being TRBD1 (6 bases). The CDR3 runs 15 residues. Germline values: CDR1 MGHRA, CDR2 YSYEKL. Trimming took 0 bases from V and 4 from J, leaving 12 bases between them. DNA of the CDR3: TGCGCCAGCAGCCAAGATCAGGGGCTTAGCTATGGCTACACCTTC. It translates to CASSQDQGLSYGYTF.

This sequence joins TRBV6-1 and TRBJ2-6; D is unclear. The germline V and J ends were trimmed by 2 bases and 4 bases, with 12 bases remaining between them. Germline V gene data show CDR1 as MNHNS and CDR2 as SASEGT. This CDR3 is built from 16 residues. The CDR3: CASSESLSTGANVLTF. As DNA, the CDR3 is TGTGCCAGCAGTGAATCCCTCTCTACCGGGGCCAACGTCCTGACTTTC.

The gene calls are TRBV6-5 and TRBJ2-5; 8 bases agree with TRBD2. J was trimmed by 5 bases and V by 5 bases; bases with no gene match: 10. CDR1 and CDR2 from the germline V gene are MNHEY and SVGAGI. This CDR3 spans 15 amino acids. CDR3 loop: CASSPLLGGAETQYF. The CDR3 DNA is TGTGCCAGCAGTCCCCTTCTCGGGGGGGCGGAGACCCAGTACTTC.

The chain has TRBV6-4 and TRBJ2-3; possible D gene TRBD2, 6 bases. Germline V lookup: CDR1 MRHNA, CDR2 SNTAGT. Trimming pared 2 bases from V and 1 base from J, leaving 10 bases between. The CDR3 sequence is 15 residues long. The CDR3 loop is CASSDEPGGTDTQYF. CDR3 sequence (DNA): TGTGCCAGCAGTGACGAGCCGGGAGGCACAGATACGCAGTATTTT.